Listed below are T cell receptor beta chains from one sample, sequenced in a study of STAT5B mutations in CD4+ large granular lymphocyte leukemia. Generated by immunoSEQ multiplex PCR, the TCRdb table keeps only in-frame clones and is missing some. The sample consists of about 23,000 clones, 79% of them appearing once. The sample consisted of CD4+ T cells from blood buffy coats. These receptors originate from a human donor in good health. Each CDR3 is given with its conserved first and last residue. The D gene is left open where the match is weak. Clone size is shown for a subset of rows, as once, few, many or a class of expanded clone.

V gene	clone size	D gene	J gene	CDR3 protein	CDR3 DNA
TRBV5-1	-	-	TRBJ2-7	CASSSPNAYEQYF	TGCGCCAGCAGCTCCCCCAACGCCTACGAGCAGTACTTC
TRBV10-3	-	TRBD1	TRBJ1-2	CAISERGQGANYGYTF	TGTGCCATCAGTGAGAGAGGACAGGGAGCTAACTATGGCTACACCTTC
TRBV5-1	-	-	TRBJ1-3	CASSLNTGSPGNTIYF	TGCGCCAGCAGCTTGAATACAGGGTCGCCTGGAAACACCATATATTTT
TRBV6-5	once	-	TRBJ1-1	CASRWTGNTEAFF	TGTGCCAGCAGGTGGACGGGTAACACTGAAGCTTTCTTT
TRBV5-5	-	-	TRBJ1-1	CASSVRGVGAFF	TGTGCCAGCAGCGTACGGGGGGTTGGAGCTTTCTTT
TRBV29-1	-	-	TRBJ1-3	CSAVHRDGTSGNTIYF	TGCAGCGCCGTGCACAGGGATGGCACCTCTGGAAACACCATATATTTT
TRBV7-6	-	-	TRBJ1-5	CASSLGGYQPQHF	TGTGCCAGCAGCTTAGGGGGGTATCAGCCCCAGCATTTT
TRBV30	-	TRBD1	TRBJ1-1	CAWGSRTGVLMNTEAFF	TGTGCCTGGGGGAGCCGGACAGGGGTCCTCATGAACACTGAAGCTTTCTTT
TRBV19	-	TRBD2	TRBJ2-7	CASRGLAGDYEQYF	TGTGCCAGTAGAGGACTAGCGGGCGATTACGAGCAGTACTTC
TRBV4-1	-	TRBD2	TRBJ2-1	CASSQPGLAHNEQFF	TGCGCCAGCAGCCAGCCGGGACTAGCCCACAATGAGCAGTTCTTC
TRBV5-1	-	-	TRBJ1-1	CASSPDQSTEAFF	TGCGCCAGCAGCCCGGACCAGAGCACTGAAGCTTTCTTT
TRBV29-1	few	TRBD2	TRBJ2-3	CSVTSGDGTDTQYF	TGCAGCGTTACCAGCGGGGACGGCACAGATACGCAGTATTTT
TRBV11-3	-	-	TRBJ2-1	CASSPPPGYNEQFF	TGTGCCAGCAGCCCCCCTCCCGGCTACAATGAGCAGTTCTTC
TRBV7-9	-	-	TRBJ2-7	CASSIGAVGEQYF	TGTGCCAGCAGCATCGGGGCGGTCGGCGAGCAGTACTTC
TRBV6-6	-	-	TRBJ2-5	CASSYKGGETQYF	TGTGCCAGCAGTTACAAGGGGGGGGAGACCCAGTACTTC
TRBV9	-	-	TRBJ1-4	CASSPSWLVNEKLFF	TGTGCCAGCAGCCCCTCTTGGTTAGTTAATGAAAAACTGTTTTTT
TRBV5-1	-	TRBD1	TRBJ1-1	CASSLGGGGPNTEAFF	TGCGCCAGCAGCTTGGGTGGAGGGGGCCCGAACACTGAAGCTTTCTTT
TRBV20-1	-	-	TRBJ2-7	CSAIMNYEQYF	TGCAGTGCTATAATGAACTACGAGCAGTACTTC
TRBV7-9	-	TRBD2	TRBJ2-3	CASSSPTLAGIADTQYF	TGTGCCAGCAGCTCCCCGACCCTAGCGGGAATCGCAGATACGCAGTATTTT
TRBV5-1	-	TRBD1	TRBJ2-7	CASSLNPGQDFDEQYF	TGCGCCAGCAGCTTGAATCCTGGACAGGATTTCGACGAGCAGTACTTC
TRBV10-3	-	-	TRBJ1-3	CAMREGDGNTIYF	TGTGCCATGAGGGAGGGTGATGGAAACACCATATATTTT
TRBV5-6	-	TRBD2	TRBJ2-1	CASSLTSGMGGLNEQFF	TGTGCCAGCAGCTTGACTAGCGGGATGGGGGGATTGAATGAGCAGTTCTTC
TRBV13	once	TRBD1	TRBJ2-1	CASSLEPTGARNEQFF	TGTGCCAGCAGCTTAGAACCCACAGGGGCTCGGAATGAGCAGTTCTTC
TRBV5-6	once	TRBD1	TRBJ2-3	CASSPEGTGLADTQYF	TGTGCCAGCAGCCCGGAGGGGACAGGGTTGGCTGATACGCAGTATTTT
TRBV5-4	-	-	TRBJ2-5	CASKTTAYGETQYF	TGTGCCAGCAAGACTACAGCATATGGGGAGACCCAGTACTTC
TRBV10-2	-	TRBD2	TRBJ2-1	CASNSGSGEQFF	TGCGCCAGCAATAGCGGGAGCGGTGAGCAGTTCTTC
TRBV18	-	TRBD2	TRBJ2-7	CASSPSGRPYEQYF	TGTGCCAGCTCACCCAGCGGGAGACCCTACGAGCAGTACTTC
TRBV9	-	-	TRBJ1-3	CASSVAQGNTIYF	TGTGCCAGCAGCGTAGCGCAAGGAAACACCATATATTTT
TRBV10-3	-	-	TRBJ1-2	CAISPGMGDYGYTF	TGTGCCATCAGCCCAGGGATGGGGGACTATGGCTACACCTTC
TRBV5-1	-	-	TRBJ2-5	CASSLSGRSQETQYF	TGCGCCAGCAGCTTGTCGGGGCGATCCCAAGAGACCCAGTACTTC
TRBV2	-	TRBD2	TRBJ2-7	CASSEGTSGRIYEQYF	TGTGCCAGCAGTGAAGGGACTAGCGGGAGAATTTACGAGCAGTACTTC
TRBV6-1	-	-	TRBJ1-5	CASIWGGRSNQPQHF	TGTGCCAGCATTTGGGGGGGGAGGAGCAATCAGCCCCAGCATTTT
TRBV11-3	-	TRBD2	TRBJ2-1	CASSYPSGSLDNEQFF	TGTGCCAGCAGCTACCCTAGCGGGAGTCTGGACAATGAGCAGTTCTTC
TRBV7-8	-	TRBD1	TRBJ1-5	CASSLGQGVNQPQHF	TGTGCCAGCAGCTTAGGACAGGGGGTGAATCAGCCCCAGCATTTT
TRBV5-1	-	-	TRBJ1-2	CASSLGDNYGYTF	TGCGCCAGCAGCTTAGGGGATAACTATGGCTACACCTTC
TRBV10-3	-	-	TRBJ2-6	CAISPTLSSGANVLTF	TGTGCCATCAGCCCTACACTAAGCTCTGGGGCCAACGTCCTGACTTTC
TRBV28	once	-	TRBJ2-1	CASSFSPREQFF	TGTGCCAGCAGTTTTTCCCCAAGGGAGCAGTTCTTC
TRBV9	-	TRBD2	TRBJ2-7	CASSVALAGEQYF	TGTGCCAGCAGCGTAGCACTAGCGGGCGAGCAGTACTTC
TRBV29-1	-	-	TRBJ1-5	CSVRGIPSNQPQHF	TGCAGCGTTCGAGGAATACCTAGCAATCAGCCCCAGCATTTT
TRBV30	-	TRBD1	TRBJ2-1	CAWIRDSKANEQFF	TGTGCCTGGATTAGGGACAGTAAAGCCAATGAGCAGTTCTTC
TRBV11-3	once	TRBD2	TRBJ2-5	CASSSIAGGLPHQETQYF	TGTGCCAGCAGCTCAATAGCGGGAGGGCTCCCCCACCAAGAGACCCAGTACTTC
TRBV6-5	-	-	TRBJ2-1	CASRRGDWAIYEQFF	TGTGCCAGCAGGCGAGGGGATTGGGCTATCTATGAGCAGTTCTTC
TRBV2	-	-	TRBJ2-6	CASSARWGSGANVLTF	TGTGCCAGCAGTGCACGGTGGGGGTCTGGGGCCAACGTCCTGACTTTC
TRBV10-3	-	-	TRBJ2-2	CAISNSETNTGELFF	TGTGCCATCAGCAATTCGGAAACGAACACCGGGGAGCTGTTTTTT
TRBV11-3	-	TRBD2	TRBJ2-1	CASSPGVAGNNEQFF	TGTGCCAGCAGCCCCGGGGTAGCGGGGAACAATGAGCAGTTCTTC
TRBV21-1	-	-	TRBJ2-7	CASSKSGIEQYF	TGTGCCAGCAGCAAAAGCGGGATTGAGCAGTACTTC